This T cell receptor (beta chain) was captured by sequencing in a study of blood T cell repertoires in COVID-19. Study in general: COVID-19 samples, acute and convalescent, were from the United States, Italy and Spain. Sample material is recorded as cDNA or gDNA derived from T cells, B-cell-depleted T cells, or PBMCs.

The V gene's germline CDR1 is LNHDA and CDR2 SQIVND (reference sequence). The V gene lost 7 bases and the J gene lost 0 bases, with 13 bases spanning the gap. The CDR3 consists of 14 residues. In the authors' methods: From reference gene primer amplification, estimates of nucleated cell counts were derived. Clones were read by immunoSEQ multiplex PCR, and TCRdb kept only the in-frame ones, dropping some. That table furnishes V, J and clone size, whereas the DNA furnished D and trimming. The sample shows about 92,000 clones, less than 75% of them seen only once. What was sequenced was peripheral blood. The clonotype originates from a woman in her sixties or seventies in a cohort sampled during active or convalescent COVID-19. V gene TRBV19 combines with J gene TRBJ2-7, with a tentative D call TRBD1 (6 bases). CDR3 region: CASNPGVNSYEQYF. The CDR3 DNA follows: TGTGCCAGTAACCCAGGGGTAAACTCCTACGAGCAGTACTTC. Variable domain in full (rest from reference TRBV19 and TRBJ2-7): DGGITQSPKYLFRKEGQNVTLSCEQNLNHDAMYWYRQDPGQGLRLIYYSQIVNDFQKGDIAEGYSVSREKKESFPLTVTSAQKNPTAFYLCASNPGVNSYEQYFGPGTRLTVT.